Listed here are 9 T cell receptor beta chains from one sample, sequenced in a study of T cells in Graves' hyperthyroidism and ophthalmopathy. TCR beta CDR3 regions were amplified from RNA. A first-round RT-PCR of the TCR CDR3 used the HTBI primer set. A single record per CDR3 protein comes from TCRdb applying MiXCR to the multiplex PCR reads. The data hold 370,000 or so distinct CDR3 sequences, with roughly 25% observed a single time. The sample comprised blood. All receptors derive from a man aged 45-65 years with Graves' hyperthyroidism.

Concerning this clonotype itself: A read error is possible here, since a much larger clone lies one base away. The chain is built from TRBV28 and TRBJ2-1; either TRBD1 or TRBD2 may fit D (7 bases each). This CDR3 is 16 amino acids long. The V gene lost 6 bases and the J gene lost 6 bases, with 21 bases spanning the gap. Germline CDR1 reads MDHEN; CDR2 reads SYDVKM. The CDR3, as DNA: TGTGCCAGCAGAGACAGGGCTCGCGGGAGTTCCAATGAGCAGTTCTTC. Protein sequence: CASRDRARGSSNEQFF. The entire variable domain, with the rest obtained from reference TRBV28 and TRBJ2-1, is as follows: DVKVTQSSRYLVKRTGEKVFLECVQDMDHENMFWYRQDPGLGLRLIYFSYDVKMKEKGDIPEGYSVSREKKERFSLILESASTNQTSMYLCASRDRARGSSNEQFFGPGTRLTVL.

A few counts support this clonotype. The rearrangement links TRBV6-1 to TRBJ1-5; D is perhaps TRBD1 (5 bases). There are 16 residues in the CDR3. Germline V gene sequence: CDR1 MNHNS, CDR2 SASEGT. The V gene lost 6 bases and the J gene lost 0 bases, with 15 bases spanning the gap. CDR3 DNA: TGTGCCAGCAGGAAACAGGACCTCTATAGCAATCAGCCCCAGCATTTT. Its protein product is CASRKQDLYSNQPQHF.

Many counts were recorded for this clonotype. J is TRBJ2-2 and V is TRBV2; D may be TRBD1 (6 bases). CDR1 and CDR2 from the germline V gene are SNHLY and FYNNEI. Deletions cut 9 bases from V and 6 bases from J, with 14 bases between. This CDR3 spans 13 amino acids. The CDR3 spells CASRTGLAGELFF. CDR3 nucleotide sequence: TGTGCCAGTCGAACAGGGCTCGCCGGGGAGCTGTTTTTT.

This clonotype has only a few counts. The chain carries TRBV20-1 and TRBJ2-5; tentatively, D is TRBD2 (5 bases). V was pared by 3 bases and J by 4 bases, with 15 bases between. The CDR3 is 14 residues long. The germline gives CDR1 DFQATT, CDR2 SNEGSKA (reference sequence). For the CDR3, the DNA is TGCAGTGCTAGCTTTGCCGACGGGGTAGAGACCCAGTACTTC. Protein: CSASFADGVETQYF.

This clonotype was found a few times. The chain recombines TRBV7-9 with TRBJ2-1, with 11 bases aligning to TRBD2. The CDR3 consists of 20 residues. Germline CDR1 reads SEHNR; CDR2 reads FQNEAQ (reference sequence). J was trimmed by 0 bases and V by 0 bases; bases with no gene match: 10. The CDR3 DNA is TGTGCCAGCAGCTTAGCCGTCAGGGGGGGACTAGCGGTCTCCTACAATGAGCAGTTCTTC. It codes for CASSLAVRGGLAVSYNEQFF.

This clonotype appeared a few times. The chain couples TRBV6-4 to TRBJ2-5; D is possibly TRBD1 or TRBD2 (5 bases each). The V and J ends lost 2 bases and 1 base respectively, with 17 bases between them. The CDR3 totals 17 residues. In germline, CDR1 is MRHNA, CDR2 SNTAGT. The CDR3 sequence is CASSDLLLGPSQETQYF. The CDR3 DNA reads as TGTGCCAGCAGTGACCTTTTACTGGGACCGAGCCAAGAGACCCAGTACTTC.

V usage is TRBV28 and J usage is TRBJ1-2, with D unclear. Between the trimmed V and J ends, which lost 9 bases and 4 bases, there was a span of 9 bases. This CDR3 is 11 amino acids long. Germline lookup yields CDR1 MDHEN and CDR2 SYDVKM. In DNA, the CDR3 is TGTGCCAGTTGGACCGTCTATGGCTACACCTTC. Its protein is CASWTVYGYTF.

The gene calls are TRBV27 and TRBJ1-2; 8 bases match TRBD1. V was clipped by 6 bases and J by 7 bases; unmatched bases: 7. This CDR3 spans 13 amino acids. Germline values: CDR1 MNHEY, CDR2 SMNVEV (reference sequence). CDR3 in amino acids: CASSEDRGPGYTF. The DNA for the CDR3 is TGTGCCAGCAGCGAAGACAGGGGCCCTGGCTACACCTTC.

This clonotype has just a few counts. V and J are TRBV11-3 and TRBJ1-6; D gene uncertain. Looked up from germline, CDR1 is SGHNT and CDR2 is YENEEA. V gave up 1 base and J gave up 8 bases, with 9 bases separating them. CDR3 size: 14 residues. Written as DNA, the CDR3 is TGTGCCAGCAGCTTAGGACGACCGGATTCACCCCTCCACTTT. This codes for CASSLGRPDSPLHF. Full variable domain (remainder filled in from reference TRBV11-3 and TRBJ1-6): EAGVVQSPRYKIIEKKQPVAFWCNPISGHNTLYWYLQNLGQGPELLIRYENEEAVDDSQLPKDRFSAERLKGVDSTLKIQPAELGDSAVYLCASSLGRPDSPLHFGNGTRLTVT.